This entry concerns a single T cell receptor beta chain. This sample was taken from a study of T cell responses to AZD1222 COVID-19 vaccine. Germline CDR1 reads SGDLS; CDR2 reads YYNGEE. This CDR3 has 15 residues. V shed 3 bases and J 4 bases; nucleotides not matched to a gene: 7. The table came from immunoSEQ multiplex PCR; TCRdb's copy has only in-frame clones and leaves some out. This table has some 100,000 clones, roughly 90% appearing once. The TCR sequence derives from an adult in good health. The specimen comprised peripheral blood, sampled on day 0 of AZD1222 vaccination. The V and J genes are TRBV9 and TRBJ2-3, with TRBD2 matching over 8 bases. CDR3 region: CASSAVAGIADTQYF. DNA of the CDR3: TGTGCCAGCAGCGCAGTAGCGGGGATCGCAGATACGCAGTATTTT.